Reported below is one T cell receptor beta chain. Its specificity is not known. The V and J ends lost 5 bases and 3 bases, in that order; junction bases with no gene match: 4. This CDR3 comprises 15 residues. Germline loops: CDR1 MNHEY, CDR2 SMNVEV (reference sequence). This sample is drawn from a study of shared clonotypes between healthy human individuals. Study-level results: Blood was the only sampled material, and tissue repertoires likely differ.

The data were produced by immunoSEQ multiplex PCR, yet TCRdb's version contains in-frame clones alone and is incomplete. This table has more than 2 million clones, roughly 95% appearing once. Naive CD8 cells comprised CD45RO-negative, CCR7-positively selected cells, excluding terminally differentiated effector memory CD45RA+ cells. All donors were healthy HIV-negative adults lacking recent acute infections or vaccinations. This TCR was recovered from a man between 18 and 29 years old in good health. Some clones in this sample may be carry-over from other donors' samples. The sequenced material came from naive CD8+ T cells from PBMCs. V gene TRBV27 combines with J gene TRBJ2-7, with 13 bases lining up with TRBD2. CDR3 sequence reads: CASSLRTSGGYEQYF. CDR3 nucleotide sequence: TGTGCCAGCAGTCTCCGGACTAGCGGGGGCTACGAGCAGTACTTC.